Below are 26 T cell receptor beta chains sequenced from a single sample in a study of spatial heterogeneity in lung cancer. Regarding time point: sample taken at primary tumor resection. MiXCR was run by TCRdb on the 5' RACE reads, yielding one entry per CDR3 protein. Of 4,000 to 5,000 distinct CDR3 sequences in the sample, 8.4% were seen once. The antigens these receptors bind are not known. General study points: Tracking of tumor mutation counts was seen in expanded intratumoral alpha and beta TCR counts.

This specimen was lung tumor tissue, taken at surgery. Receptors originate from a female donor with early-stage non-small cell lung cancer.

This clonotype has ten or more counts. CDR3 loop: CASSLKAPHSLTGANYGYTF. The DNA of the CDR3 is TGTGCCAGCAGCTTAAAAGCCCCGCACTCCTTGACAGGGGCCAACTATGGCTACACCTTC. This chain uses TRBV7-9 with TRBJ1-2; TRBD1 matches at 8 bases. The CDR3 totals 20 residues. Germline V gene sequence: CDR1 SEHNR, CDR2 FQNEAQ (reference sequence). V lost 2 bases to trimming and J lost 2 bases; unmatched junction nucleotides: 19.

This clonotype is termed medium-sized. This sequence joins TRBV5-6 and TRBJ2-2; 7 nucleotides line up with TRBD1. The CDR3 covers 15 residues. Germline V lookup: CDR1 SGHDT, CDR2 YYEEEE. V dropped 2 bases and J dropped 6; count of bases not matched to a gene: 7. CDR3 residues: CASSLIQGWPGELFF. In DNA form, the CDR3 reads TGTGCCAGCAGCTTAATACAGGGGTGGCCCGGGGAGCTGTTTTTT. Drawing the rest from reference TRBV5-6 and TRBJ2-2, the complete variable domain is DAGVTQSPTHLIKTRGQQVTLRCSPKSGHDTVSWYQQALGQGPQFIFQYYEEEERQRGNFPDRFSGHQFPNYSSELNVNALLLGDSALYLCASSLIQGWPGELFFGEGSRLTVL.

This clonotype ranks as medium-sized. The chain carries TRBV27 and TRBJ1-2; D unresolved. From germline, CDR1 is MNHEY and CDR2 SMNVEV (reference sequence). The CDR3 is 14 amino acids. Trimming removed 5 bases at V and 0 bases at J, with 10 bases between. The CDR3 nucleotides are TGTGCCAGCAGTACCGGGTATACTAACTATGGCTACACCTTC. Amino acids: CASSTGYTNYGYTF.

This clonotype is labeled large (0.1 to 1%). The chain couples TRBV10-3 to TRBJ1-1; D not certain. The CDR3 is 12 residues long. The germline V gene has CDR1 ENHRY and CDR2 SYGVKD. Trimming removed 4 bases at V and 0 bases at J, with 3 bases between. DNA for the CDR3: TGTGCCATCAGTGGTATGAACACTGAAGCTTTCTTT. Its translation is CAISGMNTEAFF.

This clonotype was picked up a small number of times. The chain employs TRBV27 and TRBJ2-3, with 9 positions matching TRBD1. J gave up 4 bases and V 5 bases, and 10 bases lay outside the gene matches. Looked up from germline, CDR1 is MNHEY and CDR2 is SMNVEV (reference sequence). The CDR3 length is 16 residues. The CDR3 sequence: CASSIGQGRSADTQYF. The DNA for the CDR3 is TGTGCCAGCAGTATCGGACAGGGGCGGAGCGCAGATACGCAGTATTTT.

This clonotype was seen at least ten times. The J gene is TRBJ2-7, the V gene TRBV6-6; D is unresolved. Germline V gene sequence: CDR1 MNHNY, CDR2 SVGAGI (reference sequence). CDR3 length equals 12 residues. Trimming removed 5 bases from V and 7 bases from J, with 12 bases in between. The CDR3 DNA reads as TGTGCCAGCAGTCACGTCTCCGGGGAGCAGTACTTC. It encodes CASSHVSGEQYF.

By its share, this clonotype is medium-sized (0.01 to 0.1%). The V gene is TRBV10-2, the J gene TRBJ1-5, with a tentative D call TRBD1 (5 bases). Germline V gene data show CDR1 as WSHSY and CDR2 as SAAADI. V was clipped by 0 bases and J by 10 bases, with 19 bases between them. The CDR3 runs to 16 residues. In nucleotides, the CDR3 is TGCGCCAGCAGTGAGTCGGGACGTCCGCGACGAAACCCCCAGCATTTT. Protein sequence: CASSESGRPRRNPQHF.

This clonotype was seen a handful of times. The chain uses TRBV12-5 and TRBJ1-2; no definite D call. The CDR3 contains 16 residues. V was pared by 2 bases and J by 1 base, with 14 bases between. CDR1 and CDR2 from the germline V gene are LGHNT and FRNRAP. Here the CDR3 DNA reads TGTGCTAGTGGTTTGACTTCCCCACTGGTTAACTATGGCTACACCTTC. Translation: CASGLTSPLVNYGYTF.

The genes are TRBV29-1 and TRBJ1-2; D remains unclear. Trimming stripped 6 bases from V and 2 bases from J, with 10 bases between. This CDR3 region has 12 residues. Germline CDR1 reads SQVTM; CDR2 reads ANQGSEA. CDR3 amino acids: CSVTDRNYGYTF. For the CDR3, the DNA is TGCAGCGTCACCGACCGGAACTATGGCTACACCTTC.

This chain joins TRBV6-2 or TRBV6-3 and TRBJ2-7; a possible D gene is TRBD2 (5 bases). This CDR3 has 12 residues. V gave up 7 bases and J gave up 6 bases, with 13 bases separating them. The V gene's germline CDR1 is MNHEY and CDR2 SVGEGT. CDR3 protein: CASMSGYGEQYF. The DNA of the CDR3 is TGTGCCAGCATGAGCGGTTACGGCGAGCAGTACTTC.

This clonotype was counted between two and nine times. V usage is TRBV29-1 and J usage is TRBJ2-5, with D possibly being TRBD1 (5 bases). Trimming took off 2 bases at V and 2 bases at J, with 15 bases between the two ends. CDR3 length: 15 amino acids. Germline assignment: CDR1 SQVTM and CDR2 ANQGSEA. The CDR3 nucleotides are TGCAGCGTTGAACCTCCGCAGGGCTTTCAAGAGACCCAGTACTTC. Translating it yields CSVEPPQGFQETQYF.

This clonotype counts as medium-sized. This chain uses TRBV12-3 or TRBV12-4 with TRBJ2-7, with D perhaps matching TRBD2 (5 bases). V was shortened by 3 bases and J by 3 bases, with 6 bases between the two germline ends. The CDR3 extends over 12 amino acids. The CDR3 bases are TGTGCCAGCAGTTTTGAGGGCTACGAGCAGTACTTC. It encodes CASSFEGYEQYF.

This clonotype was observed a handful of times. The rearrangement uses TRBV15 and TRBJ2-7; D may be TRBD2 (5 bases). This CDR3 comprises 13 residues. V lost 3 bases, J lost 3 bases, and 9 bases lay in between. Germline loops: CDR1 LNHNV, CDR2 YYDKDF (reference sequence). The CDR3 loop reads CATSSSRVYEQYF. The CDR3 region has the DNA TGTGCCACCAGCAGCTCGAGGGTCTACGAGCAGTACTTC.

Judged by abundance, this clonotype is medium-sized. This sequence joins TRBV28 and TRBJ2-7; a possible D gene is TRBD1 (6 bases). Germline V gene data show CDR1 as MDHEN and CDR2 as SYDVKM. The CDR3 length is 14 residues. V shed 8 bases and J shed 0 bases, with 14 bases lying between them. Written as DNA, the CDR3 is TGTGCCAGCGGCGGCACAGGGAGCTCCTACGAGCAGTACTTC. Its protein is CASGGTGSSYEQYF.

This clonotype was seen a handful of times. J is TRBJ2-7 and V is TRBV6-6, with D hard to call. The V end lost 5 bases, the J end lost 2 bases, and 10 bases lay between the germline ends. The CDR3 totals 13 residues. Germline assignment: CDR1 MNHNY and CDR2 SVGAGI (reference sequence). This CDR3 is CASSRGEAYEQYF. In DNA form, the CDR3 reads TGTGCCAGCAGTCGTGGGGAAGCCTACGAGCAGTACTTC.

By share, this clonotype ranks as medium-sized. The chain employs TRBV6-1 and TRBJ1-5; D possibly corresponds to TRBD1 (6 bases). Germline CDR1 MNHNS, CDR2 SASEGT. This CDR3 is 17 amino acids long. The V gene lost 8 bases and the J gene lost 0 bases, with 20 bases spanning the gap. This chain's CDR3 is CASRTAGVRISNQPQHF. The CDR3 DNA sequence: TGTGCCAGCCGAACGGCAGGGGTCCGAATTAGCAATCAGCCCCAGCATTTT.

Sample share makes this clonotype large. The V gene is TRBV7-2, the J gene TRBJ2-1; D might be TRBD1 (6 bases). The germline V gene has CDR1 SGHTA and CDR2 FQGNSA. This CDR3 has 16 residues. Trimming removed 2 bases at V and 8 bases at J, with 19 bases between. The CDR3 DNA reads TGTGCCAGCAGCTTAATCCTGGGGGCTTTCGTCGATGAGCAGTTCTTC. Protein: CASSLILGAFVDEQFF.

This clonotype came up many times. This chain joins TRBV6-6 and TRBJ1-6; 7 nucleotides align to TRBD1. Germline assignment: CDR1 MNHNY and CDR2 SVGAGI (reference sequence). The V and J ends lost 6 bases and 3 bases, in that order; junction bases with no gene match: 14. The CDR3 totals 18 residues. The CDR3 DNA follows: TGTGCCAGCAGCCCTTCACGCCAGGGGGTTTTCTATAATTCACCCCTCCACTTT. The encoded protein is CASSPSRQGVFYNSPLHF.

By sample fraction, this clonotype is medium-sized. The chain carries TRBV2 and TRBJ2-2, with 11 bases that match TRBD2. The CDR3 sequence is 17 residues long. J was trimmed by 8 bases and V by 5 bases; bases with no gene match: 13. Germline-derived CDR1 and CDR2 are SNHLY and FYNNEI. The CDR3, as DNA: TGTGCCAGCAGTCCCCCTAGCGGGGGGCTATTCGATGGGGAGCTGTTTTTT. Translated: CASSPPSGGLFDGELFF.

This clonotype occurred a few times. V is TRBV28 and J is TRBJ2-7, with D perhaps being TRBD1 or TRBD2 (6 bases each). Germline assignment: CDR1 MDHEN and CDR2 SYDVKM. With 2 bases removed from V and 7 bases from J, the gap between germline ends came to 15 bases. The CDR3 spans 14 residues. CDR3 amino acids: CASSLRGAGEEQYF. The CDR3 coding sequence is TGTGCCAGCAGTTTAAGGGGGGCAGGTGAAGAGCAGTACTTC.

The genes are TRBV5-1 and TRBJ1-1; perhaps TRBD1 as D (6 bases). Germline lookup yields CDR1 SGHRS and CDR2 YFSETQ. This CDR3 is 14 amino acids long. V lost 5 bases and J 3 bases, leaving 14 bases between the germline ends. The CDR3, as DNA: TGCGCCAGCAGGCCCTACCCAGGGGACACTGAAGCTTTCTTT. Protein product: CASRPYPGDTEAFF.

This clonotype is medium-sized (0.01 to 0.1%) within its sample. The chain has TRBV5-1 and TRBJ2-1; weak D call: TRBD2 (6 bases). V was pared by 4 bases and J by 8 bases, with 16 bases between. The germline gives CDR1 SGHRS, CDR2 YFSETQ. CDR3 length: 14 amino acids. CDR3 in DNA: TGCGCCAGCAGCCGGGACTCGTACGCCGATGAGCAGTTCTTC. It translates to CASSRDSYADEQFF.

This clonotype has only a few counts. The V gene is TRBV7-9, the J gene TRBJ2-7; 12 bases match TRBD1. CDR1 is SEHNR, CDR2 FQNEAQ, per germline (reference sequence). V dropped 5 bases and J dropped 4; count of bases not matched to a gene: 6. CDR3 length equals 15 residues. CDR3: CASSAPGQGAYEQYF. In nucleotides, the CDR3 is TGTGCCAGCAGCGCCCCGGGACAGGGGGCTTACGAGCAGTACTTC.

CDR3 in DNA: TGTGCCAGCAGTTACGATACAGTAAACTATGGCTACACCTTC. This codes for CASSYDTVNYGYTF. The chain joins TRBV6-2 or TRBV6-3 to TRBJ1-2, with no clear D. Trimming took off 2 bases at V and 2 bases at J, with 9 bases between the two ends. Germline V gene sequence: CDR1 MNHEY, CDR2 SVGEGT. This CDR3 is 14 amino acids long.

This clonotype was observed a handful of times. The chain carries TRBV5-6 and TRBJ1-1; D unresolved. Trimming stripped 3 bases from V and 6 bases from J, with 18 bases between. Germline V gene data show CDR1 as SGHDT and CDR2 as YYEEEE. The CDR3 loop spans 15 amino acids. The CDR3 DNA follows: TGTGCCAGCAGCTCGGACCCGGCTTCAAGGGCTGAAGCTTTCTTT. Translating gives CASSSDPASRAEAFF.

This clonotype is labeled medium-sized (0.01 to 0.1%). The genes are TRBV2 and TRBJ2-1; possibly TRBD2 for D (6 bases). The CDR3 extends over 12 amino acids. V dropped 7 bases and J dropped 10 bases, with 14 bases sitting between them. CDR1 and CDR2 (germline): SNHLY, FYNNEI. CDR3 in amino acids: CASTLSGEEQFF. The CDR3 DNA sequence: TGTGCCAGCACCCTTTCGGGAGAGGAGCAGTTCTTC.